This TCR beta chain was identified during a study of T cell repertoires in cytomegalovirus infection. The wider study: HLA-C-restricted CMV epitopes, recently identified, and well-studied HLA-B-restricted ones were used by the study. Signatures in public TCR beta sequences pointed to both CMV infection and matching HLA type.

TCRdb itself ran the reads through MiXCR, one entry per CDR3 protein. The data contain roughly 500,000 distinct CDR3 sequences, 30% to 40% of them singletons. With regard to this clonotype: The antigen remains undetermined.

Overall study findings and caveats: Summed public TCR beta family frequency identified CMV carriers bearing the relevant HLA. HLA-C-restricted CMV-specific TCR beta clonotypes were dominant in the ex vivo response.

Between the trimmed V and J ends, which lost 4 bases and 7 bases, there was a span of 17 bases. Germline V lookup: CDR1 MDHEN, CDR2 SYDVKM. CDR3 length equals 15 residues. The sequencing used cultured PBMCs, collected from culture after CMV antigen stimulation. The receptor was isolated from a human donor in good health (CMV status not recorded). Some clones in this sample may be carry-over from other donors' samples. The chain recombines TRBV28 with TRBJ2-1; TRBD2 might be the D (6 bases). CDR3 amino acids: CASSSASATENEQFF. The CDR3 coding sequence is TGTGCCAGCAGTTCGGCTAGCGCCACGGAGAATGAGCAGTTCTTC.